The 13 T cell receptor beta chains below come from one sample, sequenced in a study of circulating and synovial CD4+ cells in juvenile arthritis. TCRdb's table, derived via immunoSEQ multiplex PCR, lists solely in-frame clones and lacks some. The table has about 4,000 clones, about 87% seen once. The sequenced sample consisted of CD4+ T cells from synovial fluid. Source of these receptors: a human donor with juvenile idiopathic arthritis.

This clone is classed as large (0.1 to 1%). The chain combines TRBV6-1 with TRBJ1-1, with TRBD1 identical over 7 bases. After removal of 4 bases from V and 4 bases from J, the junction contained 6 bases not matched to a gene. The germline V gene encodes CDR1 MNHNS and CDR2 SASEGT. The CDR3 consists of 14 residues. CDR3 sequence reads: CASSGNRGGTEAFF. CDR3 nucleotides: TGTGCCAGCAGTGGGAACAGGGGTGGCACTGAAGCTTTCTTT.

The chain couples TRBV4-3 to TRBJ1-2; TRBD1 aligns across 7 bases. This CDR3 comprises 13 residues. Per germline, CDR1 LGHNA and CDR2 YSLEER. V shed 4 bases, J shed 7 bases, and the junction held 6 bases outside the gene matches. DNA of the CDR3: TGCGCCAGCAGCCCAGGGACAGTCTCTGGCTACACCTTC. This sequence encodes CASSPGTVSGYTF.

This chain connects TRBV30 to TRBJ1-5; the match to TRBD1 covers 12 bases. V dropped 2 bases and J dropped 5; count of bases not matched to a gene: 4. Germline CDR1 and CDR2: GTSNPN and SVGIG (reference sequence). CDR3 length: 15 amino acids. The CDR3 sequence is CAWSMGTGGHQPQHF. The CDR3 coding sequence is TGTGCCTGGAGTATGGGGACAGGGGGCCATCAGCCCCAGCATTTT.

V usage is TRBV4-3 and J usage is TRBJ2-4; TRBD1 is a possible D gene (6 bases). This CDR3 region has 15 residues. Germline assignment: CDR1 LGHNA and CDR2 YSLEER. The V end was cut by 4 bases, the J end by 0 bases, with 10 bases between. The CDR3 DNA is TGCGCCAGCAGCCGAGAGGACAGAGCCAAAAACATTCAGTACTTC. It yields the protein CASSREDRAKNIQYF.

The chain's CDR3 is CASTPKGAPCSSGANVLTF. The CDR3 nucleotides are TGTGCCAGCACCCCCAAGGGGGCGCCTTGTTCCTCTGGGGCCAACGTCCTGACTTTC. The J gene is TRBJ2-6, the V gene TRBV21-1; TRBD1 reflects the table's D call only, with no check against the DNA. TRBV21-1 is described as a pseudogene. CDR3 length equals 19 residues.

The chain uses TRBV29-1 and TRBJ1-2; unclear D gene. The germline V gene encodes CDR1 SQVTM and CDR2 ANQGSEA. The CDR3 covers 12 residues. V lost 5 bases and J lost 3, with 10 bases in between. The CDR3 region is CSVFYSDYGYTF. Written as DNA, the CDR3 is TGCAGCGTTTTTTATTCCGACTATGGCTACACCTTC.

This clone has just a few counts. The V and J genes are TRBV29-1 and TRBJ2-1; a possible D gene is TRBD2 (6 bases). V was pared by 0 bases and J by 15 bases, with 12 bases between. This CDR3 has 11 amino acids. CDR1 is SQVTM, CDR2 ANQGSEA, per germline. Here the CDR3 DNA reads TGCAGCGTTGAAGATGGGGCGGGGTGGTTCTTC. This encodes CSVEDGAGWFF.

This chain connects TRBV11-2 to TRBJ2-3, with 8 nucleotides matching TRBD2. CDR1 is SGHAT and CDR2 is FQNNGV in the germline V gene. This CDR3 has 14 amino acids. The ends lost 3 bases at V and 7 bases at J; junction bases unmatched: 6. The CDR3 region is CASSFGGAIYTQYF. CDR3 nucleotide sequence: TGTGCCAGCAGCTTCGGGGGGGCGATTTATACGCAGTATTTT. The full variable domain, completed using reference TRBV11-2 and TRBJ2-3, is EAGVAQSPRYKIIEKRQSVAFWCNPISGHATLYWYQQILGQGPKLLIQFQNNGVVDDSQLPKDRFSAERLKGVDSTLKIQPAKLEDSAVYLCASSFGGAIYTQYFGPGTRLTVL.

The chain carries TRBV7-2 and TRBJ1-2, with D possibly matching TRBD1 (6 bases). The ends were cut back, 5 bases at V and 5 bases at J, with 12 bases in the middle. The CDR3 consists of 13 residues. Germline V gene sequence: CDR1 SGHTA, CDR2 FQGNSA. The CDR3 loop is CASSPRTEYGYTF. CDR3 bases: TGTGCCAGCAGCCCTCGGACAGAGTATGGCTACACCTTC.

This chain uses TRBV27 with TRBJ2-6; D is unclear. Germline V gene data show CDR1 as MNHEY and CDR2 as SMNVEV (reference sequence). The CDR3 totals 14 residues. Trimming took off 6 bases at V and 1 base at J, with 7 bases between the two ends. As DNA, the CDR3 is TGTGCCAGCAGAACGGTTTCTGGGGCCAACGTCCTGACTTTC. It encodes CASRTVSGANVLTF.

The chain has TRBV18 and TRBJ2-1, with D uncertain. Trimming stripped 3 bases from V and 7 bases from J, with 13 bases between. Germline lookup yields CDR1 KGHSH and CDR2 LQKENI. The CDR3 totals 14 residues. This CDR3 is CASSPKSPSNEQFF. The CDR3 DNA is TGTGCCAGCTCACCCAAGAGCCCCTCGAATGAGCAGTTCTTC.

CDR3 nucleotides: TGTGCCAGCAGGACCCCGGTGGGGACAGGGACCTACAATGAGCAGTTCTTC. Translation gives CASRTPVGTGTYNEQFF. This chain uses TRBV25-1 with TRBJ2-1, with 9 bases lining up with TRBD1. There are 17 residues in the CDR3. Losses at the gene ends were 6 bases for V and 2 bases for J; bases not matched to a gene: 11. Germline V gives CDR1 MGHDK, CDR2 SYGVNS.

For this clone: Other DNA sequences of this sample code for an identical CDR3. The CDR3 sequence is CAWSGQYNSPLHF. The CDR3 DNA is TGTGCCTGGAGTGGACAATATAATTCACCCCTCCACTTT. The chain recombines TRBV30 with TRBJ1-6, with D hard to call. Germline loops: CDR1 GTSNPN, CDR2 SVGIG (reference sequence). The CDR3 length is 13 residues. The V and J ends lost 1 base and 4 bases respectively, with 5 bases between them.